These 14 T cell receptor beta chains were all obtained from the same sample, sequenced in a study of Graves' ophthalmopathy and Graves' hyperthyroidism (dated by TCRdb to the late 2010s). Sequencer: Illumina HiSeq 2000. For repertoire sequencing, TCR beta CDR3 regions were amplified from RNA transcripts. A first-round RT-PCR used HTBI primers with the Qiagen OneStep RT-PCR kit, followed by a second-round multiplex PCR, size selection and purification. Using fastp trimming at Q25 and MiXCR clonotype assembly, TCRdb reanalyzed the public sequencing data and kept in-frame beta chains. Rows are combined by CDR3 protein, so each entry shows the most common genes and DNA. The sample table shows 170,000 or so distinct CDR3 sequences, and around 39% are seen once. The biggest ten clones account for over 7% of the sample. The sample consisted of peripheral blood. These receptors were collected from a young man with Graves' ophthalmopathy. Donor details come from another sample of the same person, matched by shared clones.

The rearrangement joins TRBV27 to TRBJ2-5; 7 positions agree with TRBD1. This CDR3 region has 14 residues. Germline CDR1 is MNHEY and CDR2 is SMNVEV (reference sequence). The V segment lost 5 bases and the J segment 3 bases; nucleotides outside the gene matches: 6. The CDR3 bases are TGTGCCAGCAGTCGGTGGCAGGGGGAAGAGACCCAGTACTTC. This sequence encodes CASSRWQGEETQYF.

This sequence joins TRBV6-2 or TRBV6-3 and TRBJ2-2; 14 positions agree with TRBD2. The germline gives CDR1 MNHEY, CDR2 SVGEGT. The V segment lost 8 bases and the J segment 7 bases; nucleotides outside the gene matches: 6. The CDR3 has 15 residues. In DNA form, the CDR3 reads TGTGCCAGCTTCAATGGACTAGCGGGAGGCGGGGAGCTGTTTTTT. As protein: CASFNGLAGGGELFF.

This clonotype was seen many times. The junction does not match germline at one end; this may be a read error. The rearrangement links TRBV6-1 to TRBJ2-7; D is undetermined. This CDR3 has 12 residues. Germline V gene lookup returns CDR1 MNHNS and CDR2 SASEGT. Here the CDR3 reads CASSEDPLPPHF. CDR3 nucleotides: TGTGCCAGCAGTGAGGATCCCCTACCCCCGCACTTC.

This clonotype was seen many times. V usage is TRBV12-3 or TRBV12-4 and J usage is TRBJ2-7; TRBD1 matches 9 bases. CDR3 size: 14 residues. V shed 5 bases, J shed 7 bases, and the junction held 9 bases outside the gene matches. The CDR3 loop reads CASSQGDRVGEQYF. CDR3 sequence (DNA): TGTGCCAGCAGTCAAGGGGACAGGGTGGGAGAGCAGTACTTC.

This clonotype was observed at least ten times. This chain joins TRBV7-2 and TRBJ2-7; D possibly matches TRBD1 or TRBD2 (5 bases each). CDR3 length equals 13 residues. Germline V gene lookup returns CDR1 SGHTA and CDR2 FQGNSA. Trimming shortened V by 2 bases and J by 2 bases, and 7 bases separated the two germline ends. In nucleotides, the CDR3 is TGTGCCAGCAGCTTAAGGGGACCCTACGAGCAGTACTTC. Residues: CASSLRGPYEQYF.

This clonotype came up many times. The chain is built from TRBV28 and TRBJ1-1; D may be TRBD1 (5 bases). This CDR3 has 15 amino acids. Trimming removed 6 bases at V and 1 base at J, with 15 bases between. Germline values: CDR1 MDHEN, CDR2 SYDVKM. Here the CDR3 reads CASRPETAGNTEAFF. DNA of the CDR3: TGTGCCAGCAGACCCGAGACAGCTGGGAACACTGAAGCTTTCTTT.

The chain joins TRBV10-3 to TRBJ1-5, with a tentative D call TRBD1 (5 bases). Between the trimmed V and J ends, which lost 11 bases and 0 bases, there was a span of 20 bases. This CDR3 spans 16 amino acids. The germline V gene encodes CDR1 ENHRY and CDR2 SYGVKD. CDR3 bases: TGTGCCGGGGGAGTAGTGGCAGGTCGTAGCAATCAGCCCCAGCATTTT. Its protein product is CAGGVVAGRSNQPQHF.

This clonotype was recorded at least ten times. CDR3 amino acids: CASSAWTGSGYQETQYF. CDR3 in DNA: TGTGCCAGCAGCGCCTGGACAGGGTCGGGCTACCAAGAGACCCAGTACTTC. The chain combines TRBV9 with TRBJ2-5; 8 bases match TRBD1. The CDR3 is 17 residues long. Germline CDR1 is SGDLS and CDR2 is YYNGEE. With 3 bases clipped from V and 0 bases from J, the junction kept 10 bases outside the gene matches.

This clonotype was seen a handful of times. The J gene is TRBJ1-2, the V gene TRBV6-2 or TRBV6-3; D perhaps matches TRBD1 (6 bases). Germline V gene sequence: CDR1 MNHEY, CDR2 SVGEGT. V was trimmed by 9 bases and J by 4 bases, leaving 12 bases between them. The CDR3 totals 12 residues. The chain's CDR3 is CASGRGGYGYTF. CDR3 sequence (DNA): TGTGCCAGTGGAAGGGGGGGCTATGGCTACACCTTC.

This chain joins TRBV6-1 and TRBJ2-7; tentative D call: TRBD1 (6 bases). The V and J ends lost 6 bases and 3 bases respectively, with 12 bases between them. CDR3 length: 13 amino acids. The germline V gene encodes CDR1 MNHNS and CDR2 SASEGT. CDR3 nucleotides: TGTGCCAGCAGAGGCAGGGGAGTCTACGAGCAGTACTTC. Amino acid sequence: CASRGRGVYEQYF.

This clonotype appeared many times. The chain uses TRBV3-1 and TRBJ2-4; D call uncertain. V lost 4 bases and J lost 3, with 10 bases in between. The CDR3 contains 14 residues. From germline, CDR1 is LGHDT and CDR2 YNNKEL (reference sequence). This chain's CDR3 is CASSLREGKNIQYF. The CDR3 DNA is TGTGCCAGCAGCCTCCGCGAAGGCAAAAACATTCAGTACTTC.

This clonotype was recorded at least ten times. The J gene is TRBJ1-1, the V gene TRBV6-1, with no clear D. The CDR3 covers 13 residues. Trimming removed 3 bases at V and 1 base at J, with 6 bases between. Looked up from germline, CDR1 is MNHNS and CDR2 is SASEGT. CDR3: CASSDGRNTEAFF. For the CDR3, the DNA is TGTGCCAGCAGTGATGGTAGGAACACTGAAGCTTTCTTT.

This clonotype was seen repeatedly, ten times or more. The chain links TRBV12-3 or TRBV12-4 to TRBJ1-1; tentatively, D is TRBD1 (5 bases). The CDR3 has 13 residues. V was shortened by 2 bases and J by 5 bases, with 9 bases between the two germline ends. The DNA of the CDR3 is TGTGCCAGCAGTTTACAGGGTGGGACTGAAGCTTTCTTT. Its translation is CASSLQGGTEAFF.

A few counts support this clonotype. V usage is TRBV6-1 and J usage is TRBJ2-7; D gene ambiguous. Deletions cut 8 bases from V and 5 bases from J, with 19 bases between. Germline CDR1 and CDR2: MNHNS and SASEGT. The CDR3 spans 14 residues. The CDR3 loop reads CASHGQPATDEQYF. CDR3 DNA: TGTGCCAGCCACGGGCAGCCAGCAACCGACGAGCAGTACTTC.